The subject of this entry is one T cell receptor (beta chain). The data were obtained in a study of shared T cell receptors in the human thymus. Germline CDR1 and CDR2: SGDLS and YYNGEE. The CDR3 is 14 residues long. V was cut by 4 bases and J by 4 bases, with 14 bases left in between. The data were produced by immunoSEQ multiplex PCR, yet TCRdb's version contains in-frame clones alone and is incomplete. Here the sample spans some 660,000 clones, about 90% being singletons. In addition, the sample was reused for a study of human thymus T cells. That study adds: The donor group consisted of healthy Finnish infants who were having corrective surgery for congenital heart defects. It was from resections taken during corrective heart surgery that the thymus tissue came. Within thymic and blood repertoires, V and J gene usage appeared to be biased. Related studies found that unrelated individuals share highly overlapping thymic repertoires.

The chain uses TRBV9 and TRBJ1-2, with D possibly TRBD1 on 6 matching bases. The receptor comes from a boy under three years old with a congenital heart defect. The sample was thymocytes. In DNA form, the CDR3 reads TGTGCCAGCAGCCCGGGGACACCAACCTATGGCTACACCTTC. This gives the protein CASSPGTPTYGYTF.